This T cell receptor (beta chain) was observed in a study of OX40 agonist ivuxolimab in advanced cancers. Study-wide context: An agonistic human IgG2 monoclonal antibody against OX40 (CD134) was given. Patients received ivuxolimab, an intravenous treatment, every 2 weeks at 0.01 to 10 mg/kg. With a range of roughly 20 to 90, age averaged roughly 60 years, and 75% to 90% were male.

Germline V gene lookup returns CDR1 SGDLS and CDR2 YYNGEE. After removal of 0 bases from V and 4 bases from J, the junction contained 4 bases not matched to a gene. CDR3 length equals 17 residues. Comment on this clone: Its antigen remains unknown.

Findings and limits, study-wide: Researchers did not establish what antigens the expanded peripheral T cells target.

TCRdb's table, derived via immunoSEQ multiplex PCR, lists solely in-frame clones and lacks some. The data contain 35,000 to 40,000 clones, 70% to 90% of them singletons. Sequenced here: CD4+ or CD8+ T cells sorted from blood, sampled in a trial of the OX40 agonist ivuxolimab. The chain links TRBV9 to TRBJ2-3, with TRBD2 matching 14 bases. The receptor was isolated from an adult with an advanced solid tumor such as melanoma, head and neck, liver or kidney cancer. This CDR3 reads CASSVEGLAGAPDTQYF. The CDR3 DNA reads TGTGCCAGCAGCGTAGAGGGACTAGCGGGGGCGCCAGATACGCAGTATTTT.